Listed below are T cell receptor beta chains from one sample, sequenced in a study of cytomegalovirus exposure and HLA in healthy donors. Sequenced by immunoSEQ multiplex PCR; TCRdb stores in-frame clones only, minus some. The listing records some 150,000 clones. Sequenced input: PBMCs. These receptors all come from a woman under 30 in good health and CMV-seronegative. The CDR3 runs from the conserved cysteine through the conserved F or W. The D gene is left open where the match is weak.

CDR3 DNA,CDR3 protein,V gene,J gene,D gene
TGTGCCAGCAGCCCGGAGGGTCTGGCGGAGACCCAGTACTTC,CASSPEGLAETQYF,TRBV11-2,TRBJ2-5,-
TGCGCCAGCCCCCCGGGGGGAGCGGGAGGAGATACGCAGTATTTT,CASPPGGAGGDTQYF,TRBV5-1,TRBJ2-3,TRBD2
TGTGCCAGCAGCCTTCCGGGGCAAGAGACCCAGTACTTC,CASSLPGQETQYF,TRBV5-4,TRBJ2-5,-
TGTGCCAGCAGCTTAGGCATCACAGATACGCAGTATTTT,CASSLGITDTQYF,TRBV7-3,TRBJ2-3,-
TGTGCCAGCAGTGGCCGACTAGCGGGAGGGACTGCGAACACCGGGGAGCTGTTTTTT,CASSGRLAGGTANTGELFF,TRBV6-1,TRBJ2-2,TRBD2
TGTGCCAGCAGCTTAGCGCTCCGGGACAGGGTATCTCTCCCCGTTTACGAGCAGTACTTC,CASSLALRDRVSLPVYEQYF,TRBV7-2,TRBJ2-7,TRBD1
TGTGCCAGCAGAGGCGGGAGACCCGGGGAGCTGTTTTTT,CASRGGRPGELFF,TRBV5-4,TRBJ2-2,TRBD2
TGTGCCAGCAGCCAAGGGACTAGCGGCCTTAGAAGTATACAAGAGACCCAGTACTTC,CASSQGTSGLRSIQETQYF,TRBV4-2,TRBJ2-5,TRBD2
TGCGCCAGCAGTGAGAACAGGGACTATTGGGAGACCCAGTACTTC,CASSENRDYWETQYF,TRBV10-2,TRBJ2-5,-
TGTGCCACCAGCAGAGTACCCGAGGAAGTAAAACTGTTTTTT,CATSRVPEEVKLFF,TRBV15,TRBJ1-4,-
TGCAGCGTTGCAATGGGGGCTGAGCAGTTCTTC,CSVAMGAEQFF,TRBV29-1,TRBJ2-1,-
TGTGCTAGTGCCCAAACAGGGGCGCGCCCCTCTGGAAACACCATATATTTT,CASAQTGARPSGNTIYF,TRBV12-5,TRBJ1-3,TRBD1
TGTGCCAGCTCATGGGACACCAGCTCTGGAAACACCATATATTTT,CASSWDTSSGNTIYF,TRBV18,TRBJ1-3,-
TGTGCCAGCAGCCTGCCTAGCGGGACGGGAGCTGGGGAGCTGTTTTTT,CASSLPSGTGAGELFF,TRBV28,TRBJ2-2,TRBD2
TGCAGCGTATTGGACAGGGGTGGGAACACTGAAGCTTTCTTT,CSVLDRGGNTEAFF,TRBV29-1,TRBJ1-1,TRBD1
TGTGCCTGGAGTATGGGACTAGGGTACAATGAGCAGTTCTTC,CAWSMGLGYNEQFF,TRBV30,TRBJ2-1,TRBD2
TGTGCCATCAGGGCAGGACTAGCGGACCAGTTATACGAGCAATACTTC,CAIRAGLADQLYEQYF,TRBV10-3,TRBJ2-7,TRBD2
TGTGCCAGCAGTTTATGGGGAGGGAACACTGAAGCTTTCTTT,CASSLWGGNTEAFF,TRBV27,TRBJ1-1,-
TGTGCCAGCAGCCGGAGAGTAGGGGACTATGCAACTAATGAAAAACTGTTTTTT,CASSRRVGDYATNEKLFF,TRBV5-4,TRBJ1-4,-
TGTGCCAGCAGTTTTTCCAGGGCCGCGGGACAGCCCCAGCATTTT,CASSFSRAAGQPQHF,TRBV27,TRBJ1-5,-
TGCGCCAGCAGCCAAGAGCAGGGGGCTGGGTATTCACCCCTCCACTTT,CASSQEQGAGYSPLHF,TRBV4-1,TRBJ1-6,TRBD1
TGTGCCTGGGACCGAATCGGGAGTGGGAATGGCTACACCTTC,CAWDRIGSGNGYTF,TRBV30,TRBJ1-2,-
TGCAGCGTTGTCGGGACAGGCAACACCGGGGAGCTGTTTTTT,CSVVGTGNTGELFF,TRBV29-1,TRBJ2-2,TRBD1
TGTGCCTGGAGCGGGGACAGGGTAACCGGGGAGCTGTTTTTT,CAWSGDRVTGELFF,TRBV30,TRBJ2-2,TRBD1
TGCGCCAGCAGCCCGACCTTGACAGCTACTTATGGCTACACCTTC,CASSPTLTATYGYTF,TRBV4-1,TRBJ1-2,-
TGTGCCAGCAGTGAGGCACAGGGAACCTCGAACACCATATATTTT,CASSEAQGTSNTIYF,TRBV6-1,TRBJ1-3,-
TGTGCCAGCAGCTCCCTCCACAGGTCCTACGAGCAGTACTTC,CASSSLHRSYEQYF,TRBV11-2,TRBJ2-7,-
TGCAGCGTTCCAGAAGCGGGAGGCTACACCGGGGAGCTGTTTTTT,CSVPEAGGYTGELFF,TRBV29-1,TRBJ2-2,TRBD2
TGTGCCAGCAGCGACAGAGAAGCTTTCTTT,CASSDREAFF,TRBV28,TRBJ1-1,-
TGTGCCAGTAGCAACAAAAATCAGCCCCAGCATTTT,CASSNKNQPQHF,TRBV19,TRBJ1-5,-
TGTGCCAGCAGCCCGTTAGCGTGGGAGAGCTCCTACGAGCAGTACTTC,CASSPLAWESSYEQYF,TRBV9,TRBJ2-7,-
TGTGCCAGTAGTATAGGTGATGGGGGGACTGGGGCCAACGTCCTGACTTTC,CASSIGDGGTGANVLTF,TRBV19,TRBJ2-6,-
TGTGCCAGCAGCGGGGGACAGAACTACAATGAGCAGTTCTTC,CASSGGQNYNEQFF,TRBV4-2,TRBJ2-1,TRBD1
TGTGCCAGCAGGCTAAGGACAGGGTTGGGCACAGATACGCAGTATTTT,CASRLRTGLGTDTQYF,TRBV6-6,TRBJ2-3,TRBD1
TGTGCCAGCAGCGTAGATGCGGGAGGGCCCCCAGATACGCAGTATTTT,CASSVDAGGPPDTQYF,TRBV9,TRBJ2-3,TRBD2
TGTGCCAGCAGCTTAGCGGCTAGCTACAATGAGCAGTTCTTC,CASSLAASYNEQFF,TRBV7-2,TRBJ2-1,-
TGTGCCAGCAGAAAAGGAGGGAGGGACGACACCGGGGAGCTGTTTTTT,CASRKGGRDDTGELFF,TRBV5-4,TRBJ2-2,TRBD2
TGTGCCAGCAGTTCTAGCGGGAGATATGAGACCCAGTACTTC,CASSSSGRYETQYF,TRBV6-6,TRBJ2-5,TRBD2
TGTGCCAGCAGCGTAGATAGCTCCTACAATGAGCAGTTCTTC,CASSVDSSYNEQFF,TRBV9,TRBJ2-1,-
TGCGCCAGCAGCTCATTCGGGGACAGTACAGATACGCAGTATTTT,CASSSFGDSTDTQYF,TRBV5-1,TRBJ2-3,TRBD1
TGTGCCAGCAGCCAAATGTCGGGACAGGGGTCTGAGCAGTTCTTC,CASSQMSGQGSEQFF,TRBV4-2,TRBJ2-1,TRBD1
TGTGCCAGCAGCTCCCGACCTGGGACAGGGGCCTACGAGCAGTACTTC,CASSSRPGTGAYEQYF,TRBV7-9,TRBJ2-7,TRBD1
TGTGCCAGCAGTCCCCCGGGACAGATGCTATACGAGCAGTACTTC,CASSPPGQMLYEQYF,TRBV6-6,TRBJ2-7,TRBD1
TGTGCCAGCAGCTTAGGGCTTGGGTCTAGGCACGAGCAGTACTTC,CASSLGLGSRHEQYF,TRBV7-9,TRBJ2-7,-
TGTGCCAGCAGCGTGCAGGGTGCCGGAAACACCATATATTTT,CASSVQGAGNTIYF,TRBV9,TRBJ1-3,-
TGTGCCATTCCCGTGGCTAACACTGAAGCTTTCTTT,CAIPVANTEAFF,TRBV28,TRBJ1-1,-
TGTGCCAGCAGCTTATCACCACTCAAAGAAGAGACCCAGTACTTC,CASSLSPLKEETQYF,TRBV7-6,TRBJ2-5,-
TGCAGCGTTGTGGACAGGGGCTACGAGCAGTACTTC,CSVVDRGYEQYF,TRBV29-1,TRBJ2-7,TRBD1
TGTGCCAGCAGCTTAGGGGCGTCCCGGGGACTAGGTAGGAATGAGCAGTTCTTC,CASSLGASRGLGRNEQFF,TRBV11-3,TRBJ2-1,TRBD2
TGCAGCGTTGAAGCAGCGGGAGACTACGAGCAGTACTTC,CSVEAAGDYEQYF,TRBV29-1,TRBJ2-7,TRBD2
TGTGCCAGCAGTTCCTCTACACTAGCGGGAGTTCTCACAGATACGCAGTATTTT,CASSSSTLAGVLTDTQYF,TRBV27,TRBJ2-3,TRBD2
TGTGCCAGCAGTTACGCGGGCTCTGGGGCCAACGTCCTGACTTTC,CASSYAGSGANVLTF,TRBV6-6,TRBJ2-6,-
TGCGCCAGCAGCCAGAGACAGGGCTCAACCTACGAGCAGTACTTC,CASSQRQGSTYEQYF,TRBV5-1,TRBJ2-7,TRBD1
TGCGCCAGCTCACCACAGGAGAGGGGGCGAGGGAACACTGAAGCTTTCTTT,CASSPQERGRGNTEAFF,TRBV18,TRBJ1-1,TRBD1
TGTGCCAGCAGTGAAGCGCCTTCCTACTCTGGAAACACCATATATTTT,CASSEAPSYSGNTIYF,TRBV2,TRBJ1-3,-
TGTGCCTGTGGACAGCGGAATCAGCCCCAGCATTTT,CACGQRNQPQHF,TRBV2,TRBJ1-5,-
TGTGCCAGCAGTTCGGGGGTTACTGGGGCCAACGTCCTGACTTTC,CASSSGVTGANVLTF,TRBV27,TRBJ2-6,-
TGTGCCAGCAGCCCGCCTAACGCCTATGGCTACACCTTC,CASSPPNAYGYTF,TRBV7-2,TRBJ1-2,-
TGTGCCAGCAGCGTAGTGGGACTAGCGACCTACAATGAGCAGTTCTTC,CASSVVGLATYNEQFF,TRBV9,TRBJ2-1,TRBD2
TGTGCCAGCAGCCAGACCGGGACACCAGAGCAAGAGGCCCAGTACTTC,CASSQTGTPEQEAQYF,TRBV5-6,TRBJ2-5,-